The 17 T cell receptor beta chains below all came from one sample that was sequenced in a study of patients and donors after allogeneic stem cell transplantation. Using its own MiXCR run on the RT-PCR reads, TCRdb lists one record per CDR3 protein. The table has fewer than 75,000 distinct CDR3 sequences, roughly 14% seen once; the top ten hold over 25%. The specimen sequenced was blood, either unsorted or a sorted T cell fraction (not recorded which). These receptors all stem from a human donor who was either an allogeneic HSCT recipient or a stem cell or donor lymphocyte infusion donor (not recorded which). It is not recorded whose cells these are; they may come from a transplant donor.

The sample holds many counts of this clonotype. The CDR3 nucleotides read TGTGCCATCAGTGAGTCGAGGGCGGCTTTCTTT. Protein product: CAISESRAAFF. The V gene is TRBV10-3, the J gene TRBJ1-1; D is ambiguous. V lost 0 bases and J lost 11, with 7 bases in between. This CDR3 has 11 residues. Germline V gene sequence: CDR1 ENHRY, CDR2 SYGVKD.

Many counts were recorded for this clonotype. The gene calls are TRBV10-3 and TRBJ1-6, with D hard to call. The CDR3 length is 14 residues. Germline V gene sequence: CDR1 ENHRY, CDR2 SYGVKD. V lost 7 bases to trimming and J lost 10 bases, with 17 bases between them. The CDR3 sequence: CAINDMEGRSPLHF. In nucleotides, the CDR3 is TGTGCCATCAATGATATGGAAGGCCGCTCACCCCTCCACTTT.

This clonotype has at least ten counts. The chain couples TRBV5-1 to TRBJ1-4; D might be TRBD1 (5 bases). The CDR3 spans 13 residues. The germline CDR1 and CDR2 sequences are SGHRS and YFSETQ. V lost 3 bases to trimming and J lost 7 bases, with 10 bases between them. The CDR3 DNA sequence: TGCGCCAGCAGCTCCTCTGGGGGTGAAAAACTGTTTTTT. Its protein is CASSSSGGEKLFF.

This chain links TRBV5-1 with TRBJ2-1, with D uncertain. This CDR3 region has 17 residues. V gave up 2 bases and J gave up 0 bases, with 15 bases separating them. CDR1 is SGHRS, CDR2 YFSETQ, per germline. The CDR3 loop is CASSFSRSLGSYNEQFF. CDR3 DNA sequence: TGCGCCAGCAGCTTTAGTCGTTCTCTTGGCTCCTACAATGAGCAGTTCTTC.

The chain uses TRBV13 and TRBJ2-4; 10 nucleotides agree with TRBD2. Germline V gives CDR1 PRHDT, CDR2 FYEKMQ (reference sequence). V shed 6 bases, J shed 2 bases, and the junction held 1 base outside the gene matches. The CDR3 sequence is 14 residues long. CDR3 protein: CASRLAGTKNIQYF. The CDR3, as DNA: TGTGCCAGCAGACTAGCGGGGACCAAAAACATTCAGTACTTC.

This clonotype was picked up a small number of times. The chain uses TRBV12-3 or TRBV12-4 and TRBJ2-3; D gene ambiguous. This CDR3 is 16 amino acids long. Trimming removed 2 bases at V and 2 bases at J, with 14 bases between. CDR3 nucleotide sequence: TGTGCCAGCAGTTTAAGGGTTAGAACTACCACAGATACGCAGTATTTT. Its protein product is CASSLRVRTTTDTQYF.

This clonotype was observed many times. V gene TRBV7-8 combines with J gene TRBJ1-5; TRBD1 is a possible D gene (5 bases). Germline-derived CDR1 and CDR2 are SGHVS and FQNEAQ. The V end lost 5 bases, the J end lost 4 bases, and 21 bases lay between the germline ends. This CDR3 spans 17 amino acids. In DNA, the CDR3 is TGTGCCAGCAGCGTGAGAACCGGGGCCGTACTAAATCAGCCCCAGCATTTT. The encoded protein is CASSVRTGAVLNQPQHF.

This clonotype showed up many times. The chain combines TRBV9 with TRBJ1-4; D is uncertain. V was shortened by 4 bases and J by 5 bases, with 18 bases between the two germline ends. Per germline, CDR1 SGDLS and CDR2 YYNGEE. The CDR3 sequence is 16 residues long. As DNA, the CDR3 is TGTGCCAGCAGCACATACAGCGGCACGGTCAATGAAAAACTGTTTTTT. The encoded protein is CASSTYSGTVNEKLFF.

This clonotype has only a few counts. V gene TRBV5-1 combines with J gene TRBJ2-7; D not resolved. Germline loops: CDR1 SGHRS, CDR2 YFSETQ. Deletions cut 0 bases from V and 6 bases from J, with 13 bases between. CDR3 length: 14 residues. The CDR3 nucleotides are TGCGCCAGCAGCTTGGATATAGCCTCCGGCGAGCAGTACTTC. Its translation is CASSLDIASGEQYF.

This chain uses TRBV29-1 with TRBJ2-3, with D perhaps assigned TRBD1 or TRBD2 (6 bases each). There are 12 residues in the CDR3. V was pared by 7 bases and J by 2 bases, with 10 bases between. The germline V gene has CDR1 SQVTM and CDR2 ANQGSEA. The CDR3 loop reads CSGGGYTDTQYF. The CDR3 DNA reads TGCAGCGGAGGGGGGTACACAGATACGCAGTATTTT.

This clonotype was counted between two and nine times. The chain is built from TRBV12-3 or TRBV12-4 and TRBJ1-2; 7 nucleotides agree with TRBD1. V lost 8 bases, J lost 7 bases, and 22 bases stayed unmatched. CDR3 length equals 17 residues. CDR3 in amino acids: CASYPPLLDRPGFGYTF. CDR3 nucleotides: TGTGCCAGCTACCCCCCCCTTCTGGACAGGCCGGGGTTTGGCTACACCTTC.

In the case of this clonotype: A read error may explain this, as a much larger clone is one base away. The conserved phenylalanine or tryptophan normally closing the CDR3 is absent here, so this likely arose from a read error. The chain has TRBV20-1 and TRBJ1-5; D remains ambiguous. CDR1 is DFQATT and CDR2 is SNEGSKA in the germline V gene (reference sequence). Deletions cut 0 bases from V and 0 bases from J, with 12 bases between. This CDR3 region has 16 residues. In DNA form, the CDR3 reads TGCAGTGCTAGAGATGGTTCTGCTTATAGCAATCAGCCCCAGCATTTG. It specifies CSARDGSAYSNQPQHL.

This clonotype showed up just a few times. The J gene is TRBJ2-1, the V gene TRBV10-3, with 11 bases that match TRBD1. This CDR3 comprises 16 residues. Trimming removed 1 base from V and 7 bases from J; junction bases left unmatched: 6. Germline V CDR1 and CDR2: ENHRY, SYGVKD. The CDR3 nucleotides read TGTGCCATCAGTGAGTTAGGACAGGGGGCTTTGAATGAGCAGTTCTTC. Translation: CAISELGQGALNEQFF.

The J gene is TRBJ1-5, the V gene TRBV27; D gene ambiguous. This CDR3 contains 14 residues. Looked up from germline, CDR1 is MNHEY and CDR2 is SMNVEV (reference sequence). The V and J ends lost 6 bases and 5 bases respectively, with 14 bases between them. The CDR3 loop reads CASSPMWRHQPQHF. The CDR3 DNA follows: TGTGCCAGCAGCCCTATGTGGAGGCATCAGCCCCAGCATTTT.

The chain combines TRBV2 with TRBJ2-2; D not resolved. Germline loops: CDR1 SNHLY, CDR2 FYNNEI. With 6 bases removed from V and 6 bases from J, the gap between germline ends came to 11 bases. The CDR3 is 13 residues long. This CDR3 reads CASRERESGELFF. CDR3 bases: TGTGCCAGCAGAGAAAGGGAATCCGGGGAGCTGTTTTTT.

This clonotype was detected many times. The chain has TRBV3-1 and TRBJ2-1; D possibly uses TRBD1 or TRBD2 (5 bases each). Trimming cost V 5 bases and J 14 bases, with 16 bases left between them. Germline V gives CDR1 LGHDT, CDR2 YNNKEL (reference sequence). The CDR3 extends over 12 amino acids. Here the CDR3 reads CASSSGPGKEFF. Written as DNA, the CDR3 is TGTGCCAGCAGCTCGGGACCGGGAAAAGAGTTCTTC.

Note on this clonotype: This CDR3 fails to terminate in the conserved phenylalanine or tryptophan, so it likely reflects a read error. The chain recombines TRBV2 with TRBJ2-1, with D unresolved. The germline V gene has CDR1 SNHLY and CDR2 FYNNEI. This CDR3 spans 12 amino acids. Trimming pared 3 bases from V and 4 bases from J, leaving 4 bases between. The CDR3 spells CASSDLYNEQFS. The CDR3 DNA reads TGTGCCAGCAGTGACTTGTACAATGAGCAGTTCTCC.